This T cell receptor (beta chain) was sequenced for a study of shared clonotypes between healthy human individuals. Overall study context: Three CD4 naive, three CD4 memory, two CD8 naive and one CD8 memory plate were used per donor.

Repertoires were generated with immunoSEQ multiplex PCR, while TCRdb's copy carries only in-frame clones and drops some. This sample yields about 1.5 million clones, of which approximately 98% are seen a single time; about 0.4% belongs to the top ten. The sample taken for sequencing was naive CD4+ T cells sorted from blood. The subset: CD45RA+ positively selected. This receptor was obtained from a man aged 25-40 years in good health.

CDR3 protein: CASSPQGAGELFF. The DNA of the CDR3 is TGTGCCAGCTCACCACAGGGGGCCGGGGAGCTGTTTTTT. V usage is TRBV18 and J usage is TRBJ2-2, with D tentatively TRBD1 (6 bases). CDR3 length: 13 residues. V gave up 1 base and J gave up 6 bases, with 6 bases separating them. The germline CDR1 and CDR2 sequences are KGHSH and LQKENI.